The sequence of this T cell receptor beta chain was determined in a study of shared clonotypes between healthy human individuals. Adults of Caucasian background living in Nashville, Tennessee made up all donors. The protocol was immunoSEQ multiplex PCR, while the TCRdb copy is restricted to in-frame clones and leaves out a portion. Here the sample spans about 680,000 clones, roughly 73% being singletons. With regard to this clone: Antigen specificity is unknown.

The germline V gene encodes CDR1 MNHNS and CDR2 SASEGT. V trimming: 5 bases; J trimming: 1 base; junction bases outside the gene matches: 0. This CDR3 comprises 14 residues. Broader study findings: Memory subsets generally showed smaller estimated richness than naive subsets did.

The source of this sequence is a woman aged 25-40 years in good health. This chain joins TRBV6-1 and TRBJ2-7, with 12 nucleotides matching TRBD2. Sequencing was done on a sample of memory CD4+ T cells sorted from blood. Subset here: CD45RA-negative fraction. This chain's CDR3 is CASSLAGGSYEQYF. CDR3 DNA sequence: TGTGCCAGCAGTCTAGCGGGAGGGTCCTACGAGCAGTACTTC.